These 22 T cell receptor beta chains originate from one sample sequenced in a study of T-cell reconstitution after alpha-beta-depleted transplantation in children. Library preparation (for TCRbeta) was performed with unique molecular identifiers. TCRdb re-called the PCR reads with MiXCR, one entry per CDR3 protein. In the table there are approximately 400,000 distinct CDR3 sequences, 11% of which are singletons. The source was PBMCs from the stem cell graft donor, collected from the stem cell graft. The receptors here all came from a human donor who donated a stem cell graft to a child with acute myeloid leukemia.

This clonotype was observed a few times. V usage is TRBV7-6 and J usage is TRBJ2-3; 8 bases are a match to TRBD1. The V and J ends lost 5 bases and 3 bases, in that order; junction bases with no gene match: 7. The CDR3 length is 15 residues. Germline assignment: CDR1 SGHVS and CDR2 FNYEAQ. CDR3 in amino acids: CASSRRQGKTDTQYF. CDR3 bases: TGTGCCAGCAGCCGCAGACAGGGGAAGACAGATACGCAGTATTTT. The whole variable domain, filled in from reference TRBV7-6 and TRBJ2-3, reads GAGVSQSPRYKVTKRGQDVALRCDPISGHVSLYWYRQALGQGPEFLTYFNYEAQQDKSGLPNDRFSAERPEGSISTLTIQRTEQRDSAMYRCASSRRQGKTDTQYFGPGTRLTVL.

The table lists this clonotype with many counts. This chain uses TRBV20-1 with TRBJ2-7; 7 positions agree with TRBD2. Germline lookup yields CDR1 DFQATT and CDR2 SNEGSKA (reference sequence). V was clipped by 2 bases and J by 1 base; unmatched bases: 14. The CDR3 runs 17 residues. The CDR3 is CSARKAPGGSLSYEQYF. The CDR3, as DNA: TGCAGTGCTAGAAAGGCCCCCGGCGGGAGTCTTTCCTACGAGCAGTACTTC.

This clonotype was detected a few times. The rearrangement links TRBV9 to TRBJ2-2; 9 bases map to TRBD2. The CDR3 spans 15 residues. V was clipped by 5 bases and J by 2 bases; unmatched bases: 4. Germline CDR1 SGDLS, CDR2 YYNGEE. The CDR3 DNA follows: TGTGCCAGCAGAGCGGGGGGCAGTAACACCGGGGAGCTGTTTTTT. It yields the protein CASRAGGSNTGELFF.

This clonotype was observed at least ten times. This chain connects TRBV5-1 to TRBJ1-1, with D possibly being TRBD1 (5 bases). The CDR3 covers 14 residues. Germline V gene lookup returns CDR1 SGHRS and CDR2 YFSETQ. V lost 4 bases to trimming and J lost 5 bases, with 15 bases between them. The CDR3 DNA sequence: TGCGCCAGCAGCCGTTCGGGGCCGAGGACTGAAGCTTTCTTT. Translating gives CASSRSGPRTEAFF.

This clonotype was picked up a small number of times. The rearrangement links TRBV20-1 to TRBJ1-1; D remains unclear. The CDR3 covers 13 residues. The V gene lost 3 bases and the J gene lost 8 bases, with 16 bases spanning the gap. CDR1 and CDR2 from the germline V gene are DFQATT and SNEGSKA (reference sequence). CDR3 sequence reads: CSASPRGLGEAFF. The CDR3 DNA reads TGCAGTGCTAGCCCGAGAGGACTCGGAGAAGCTTTCTTT.

This clonotype was counted a few times. V gene TRBV27 combines with J gene TRBJ1-2, with D maybe TRBD1 (6 bases). Trimming pared 4 bases from V and 4 bases from J, leaving 10 bases between. In germline, CDR1 is MNHEY, CDR2 SMNVEV (reference sequence). This CDR3 contains 13 residues. The CDR3 sequence: CASSSTGSYGYTF. The DNA for the CDR3 is TGTGCCAGCAGTTCTACAGGGTCCTATGGCTACACCTTC.

Many counts were recorded for this clonotype. CDR3 amino acids: CAIRQGSQETQYF. The DNA for the CDR3 is TGTGCCATCCGACAGGGGTCCCAAGAGACCCAGTACTTC. V gene TRBV10-3 combines with J gene TRBJ2-5; TRBD1 agrees at 8 bases. This CDR3 contains 13 residues. Trimming cost V 8 bases and J 1 base; bases outside gene matches: 3. Germline V CDR1 and CDR2: ENHRY, SYGVKD.

The gene calls are TRBV7-8 and TRBJ2-2; maybe TRBD1 (5 bases). The CDR3 runs to 15 residues. The germline V gene has CDR1 SGHVS and CDR2 FQNEAQ. The ends were cut back, 5 bases at V and 7 bases at J, with 17 bases in the middle. The CDR3 is CASSVSRVSGGELFF. The CDR3 DNA sequence: TGTGCCAGCAGCGTGAGCAGGGTTTCTGGCGGGGAGCTGTTTTTT.

This chain connects TRBV28 to TRBJ2-7; 12 nucleotides match TRBD1. V shed 5 bases and J 7 bases; nucleotides not matched to a gene: 9. This CDR3 has 15 amino acids. CDR1 is MDHEN and CDR2 is SYDVKM in the germline V gene. The CDR3 DNA reads as TGTGCCAGCAGTACACCGGGACAGGGGGCGGGAGAGCAGTACGTC. Amino acid sequence: CASSTPGQGAGEQYV.

This clonotype was observed a few times. This sequence joins TRBV20-1 and TRBJ2-7; a weak D match, TRBD1 (5 bases). This CDR3 has 15 amino acids. Germline values: CDR1 DFQATT, CDR2 SNEGSKA (reference sequence). Trimming took 2 bases from V and 0 from J, leaving 14 bases between them. The CDR3 bases are TGCAGTGCTAGACTGTATGGTCAGGGCTCCTACGAGCAGTACTTC. Translation: CSARLYGQGSYEQYF.

In this sample, this clonotype turned up many times. The chain employs TRBV6-2 or TRBV6-3 and TRBJ2-1, with 8 bases that match TRBD2. CDR3 length equals 18 residues. V lost 0 bases and J lost 3; bases outside the gene matches: 10. Germline V gene sequence: CDR1 MNHEY, CDR2 SVGEGT. Here the CDR3 reads CASSYSSVREGHYNEQFF. In DNA form, the CDR3 reads TGTGCCAGCAGTTACTCGAGTGTCCGGGAGGGCCACTACAATGAGCAGTTCTTC.

CDR3 sequence (DNA): TGTGCCAGCAGCCGGACCAGGGTCGGTACAGATACGCAGTATTTT. This gives the protein CASSRTRVGTDTQYF. The chain couples TRBV5-5 to TRBJ2-3, with D maybe TRBD1 (5 bases). Deletions cut 4 bases from V and 3 bases from J, with 15 bases between. Germline loops: CDR1 SGHKS, CDR2 YYEKEE (reference sequence). This CDR3 has 15 residues.

Only a few counts were recorded for this clonotype. Written as DNA, the CDR3 is TGTGCCAGCATCCCTGGAGGGATGGCCGGGGAGCTGTTTTTT. This encodes CASIPGGMAGELFF. The J gene is TRBJ2-2, the V gene TRBV28; D is perhaps TRBD2 (6 bases). Trimming pared 7 bases from V and 6 bases from J, leaving 15 bases between. The CDR3 length is 14 residues. Germline assignment: CDR1 MDHEN and CDR2 SYDVKM.

This clonotype showed up many times. V and J are TRBV29-1 and TRBJ2-7; D may be TRBD1 (6 bases). This CDR3 comprises 11 residues. Trimming cost V 1 base and J 6 bases, with 7 bases left between them. Germline CDR1 SQVTM, CDR2 ANQGSEA. CDR3 residues: CSVEGGGEQYF. The CDR3 nucleotides are TGCAGCGTTGAAGGAGGGGGCGAGCAGTACTTC.

The genes are TRBV5-6 and TRBJ1-1, with D perhaps matching TRBD1 (5 bases). V lost 6 bases to trimming and J lost 4 bases, with 13 bases between them. The CDR3 consists of 13 residues. Germline V CDR1 and CDR2: SGHDT, YYEEEE. For the CDR3, the DNA is TGTGCCAGCACCCTATTGAGGGGCACTGAAGCTTTCTTT. This translates into CASTLLRGTEAFF.

This clonotype was found a few times. The chain links TRBV27 to TRBJ2-7, with 9 bases identical to TRBD2. The trim removed 5 bases at V and 4 bases at J, leaving 12 bases unmatched. This CDR3 has 16 amino acids. Per the germline V gene, CDR1 is MNHEY and CDR2 is SMNVEV (reference sequence). Here the CDR3 DNA reads TGTGCCAGCAGTCCAAAAGGTCGGGGACTAGCTTACGAGCAGTACTTC. As protein: CASSPKGRGLAYEQYF.

This clonotype was seen only a few times. The chain couples TRBV12-3 or TRBV12-4 to TRBJ2-1, with a possible D match to TRBD1 (5 bases). The ends were cut back, 3 bases at V and 7 bases at J, with 16 bases in the middle. The CDR3 has 15 amino acids. The CDR3 DNA follows: TGTGCCAGCAGTTTGCAGGGCACGGAACAGAATGAGCAGTTCTTC. It specifies CASSLQGTEQNEQFF.

The rearrangement links TRBV5-1 to TRBJ1-2; D ambiguous. Trimming stripped 2 bases from V and 4 bases from J, with 9 bases between. This CDR3 region has 13 residues. Germline V gene lookup returns CDR1 SGHRS and CDR2 YFSETQ. The CDR3 nucleotides are TGCGCCAGCAGCTTTGAATGGACCTATGGCTACACCTTC. Protein: CASSFEWTYGYTF.

This clonotype has ten or more counts. CDR3 protein: CASSLGPADTQYF. Here the CDR3 DNA reads TGTGCCAGCTCATTGGGACCGGCAGATACGCAGTATTTT. The chain carries TRBV12-3 or TRBV12-4 and TRBJ2-3; D may match TRBD1 or TRBD2 (5 bases each). Trimming stripped 8 bases from V and 4 bases from J, with 13 bases between. CDR3 length: 13 residues.

The chain carries TRBV5-1 and TRBJ2-5; 9 positions agree with TRBD2. The germline gives CDR1 SGHRS, CDR2 YFSETQ. The CDR3 runs to 17 residues. V trimming: 0 bases; J trimming: 5 bases; junction bases outside the gene matches: 11. In DNA form, the CDR3 reads TGCGCCAGCAGCTTGGCCGTGGCTAGCGGGAAGGACGAGACCCAGTACTTC. This translates into CASSLAVASGKDETQYF.

The rearrangement links TRBV29-1 to TRBJ2-6, with 7 bases lining up with TRBD1. The trim removed 8 bases at V and 2 bases at J, leaving 6 bases unmatched. This CDR3 has 14 residues. CDR1 is SQVTM, CDR2 ANQGSEA, per germline. In nucleotides, the CDR3 is TGCAGCACCAAAGACAGGGCTGGGGCCAACGTCCTGACTTTC. This gives the protein CSTKDRAGANVLTF.

The CDR3 DNA reads as TGTGCCAGCAGTTCCGGGACAGAACAAGAGACCCAGTACTTC. Residues: CASSSGTEQETQYF. The V call is TRBV6-2 or TRBV6-3, the J call TRBJ2-5, with 7 bases lining up with TRBD1. CDR3 length: 14 residues. Germline V gene lookup returns CDR1 MNHEY and CDR2 SVGEGT. The V and J ends lost 4 bases and 2 bases, in that order; junction bases with no gene match: 4.